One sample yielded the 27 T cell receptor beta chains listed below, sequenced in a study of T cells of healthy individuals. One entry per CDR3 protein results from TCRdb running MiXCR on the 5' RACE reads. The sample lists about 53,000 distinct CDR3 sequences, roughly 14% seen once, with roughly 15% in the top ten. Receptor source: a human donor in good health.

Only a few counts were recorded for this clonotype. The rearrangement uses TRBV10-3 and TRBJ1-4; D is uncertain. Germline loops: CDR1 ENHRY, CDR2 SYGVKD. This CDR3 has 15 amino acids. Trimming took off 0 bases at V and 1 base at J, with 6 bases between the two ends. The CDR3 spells CAISESGGTNEKLFF. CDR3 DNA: TGTGCCATCAGTGAGTCGGGCGGAACTAATGAAAAACTGTTTTTT.

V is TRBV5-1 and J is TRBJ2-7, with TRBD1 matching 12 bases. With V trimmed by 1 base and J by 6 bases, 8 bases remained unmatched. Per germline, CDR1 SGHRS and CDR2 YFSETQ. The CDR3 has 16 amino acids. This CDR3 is CASSLFVGQGAAEQYF. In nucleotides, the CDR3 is TGCGCCAGCAGCTTGTTTGTGGGACAGGGGGCAGCCGAGCAGTACTTC.

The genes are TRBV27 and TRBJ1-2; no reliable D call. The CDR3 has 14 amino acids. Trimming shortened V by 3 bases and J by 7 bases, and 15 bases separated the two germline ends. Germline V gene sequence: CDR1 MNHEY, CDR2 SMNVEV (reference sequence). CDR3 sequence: CASSLRFSASGYTF. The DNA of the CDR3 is TGTGCCAGCAGTTTGCGGTTCTCGGCATCTGGCTACACCTTC.

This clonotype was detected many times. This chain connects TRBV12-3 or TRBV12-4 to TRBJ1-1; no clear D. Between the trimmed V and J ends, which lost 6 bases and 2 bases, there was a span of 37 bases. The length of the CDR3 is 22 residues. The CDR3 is CASSQYSPEPPPEPSLNTEAFF. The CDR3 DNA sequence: TGTGCCAGCAGCCAATACTCCCCCGAACCCCCCCCGGAGCCTAGCCTAAACACTGAAGCTTTCTTT.

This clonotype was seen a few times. The chain's CDR3 is CASSIDSWRGLGNQPQHF. The CDR3 DNA reads as TGTGCCAGTAGTATAGATAGTTGGAGGGGGCTCGGCAATCAGCCCCAGCATTTT. The chain carries TRBV19 and TRBJ1-5; 7 bases agree with TRBD1. J was trimmed by 2 bases and V by 0 bases; bases with no gene match: 10. The germline CDR1 and CDR2 sequences are LNHDA and SQIVND (reference sequence). CDR3 size: 18 residues.

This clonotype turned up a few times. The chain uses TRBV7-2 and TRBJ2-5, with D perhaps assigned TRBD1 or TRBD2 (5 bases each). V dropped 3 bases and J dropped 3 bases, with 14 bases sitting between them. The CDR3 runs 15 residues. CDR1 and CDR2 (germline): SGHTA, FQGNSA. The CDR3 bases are TGTGCCAGCAGCTTTACTGGAAGGGGAGAAGAGACCCAGTACTTC. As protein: CASSFTGRGEETQYF.

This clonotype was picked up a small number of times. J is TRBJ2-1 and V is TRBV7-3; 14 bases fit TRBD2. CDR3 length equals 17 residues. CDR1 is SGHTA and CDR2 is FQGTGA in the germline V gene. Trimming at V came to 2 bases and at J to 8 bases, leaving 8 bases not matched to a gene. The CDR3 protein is CASSLSLGLAGGDEQFF. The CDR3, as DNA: TGTGCCAGCAGCTTATCTCTTGGACTAGCGGGGGGCGATGAGCAGTTCTTC.

DNA of the CDR3: TGTGCCAGCTCGCCAGATACAGGGATGAACACTGAAGCTTTCTTT. Encoded protein: CASSPDTGMNTEAFF. The rearrangement joins TRBV18 to TRBJ1-1; tentatively, D is TRBD1 (6 bases). Germline values: CDR1 KGHSH, CDR2 LQKENI. Between the trimmed V and J ends, which lost 6 bases and 0 bases, there was a span of 14 bases. The CDR3 spans 15 residues.

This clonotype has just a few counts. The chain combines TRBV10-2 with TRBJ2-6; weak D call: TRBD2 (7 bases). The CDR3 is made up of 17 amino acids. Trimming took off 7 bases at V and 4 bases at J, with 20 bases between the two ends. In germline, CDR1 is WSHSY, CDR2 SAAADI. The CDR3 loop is CASIDTGGSTGANVLTF. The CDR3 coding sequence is TGCGCCAGCATTGACACGGGGGGCTCCACCGGGGCCAACGTCCTGACTTTC.

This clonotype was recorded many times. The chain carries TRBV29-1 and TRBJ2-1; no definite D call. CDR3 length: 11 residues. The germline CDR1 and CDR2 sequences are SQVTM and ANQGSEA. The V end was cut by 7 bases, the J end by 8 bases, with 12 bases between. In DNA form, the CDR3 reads TGCAGCGCCACCCAAGCATATGAGCAGTTCTTC. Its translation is CSATQAYEQFF.

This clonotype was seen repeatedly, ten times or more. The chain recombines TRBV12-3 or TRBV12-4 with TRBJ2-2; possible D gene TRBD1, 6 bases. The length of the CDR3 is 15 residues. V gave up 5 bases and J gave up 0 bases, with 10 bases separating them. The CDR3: CASSRQASNTGELFF. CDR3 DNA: TGTGCCAGCAGTCGACAGGCTTCGAACACCGGGGAGCTGTTTTTT.

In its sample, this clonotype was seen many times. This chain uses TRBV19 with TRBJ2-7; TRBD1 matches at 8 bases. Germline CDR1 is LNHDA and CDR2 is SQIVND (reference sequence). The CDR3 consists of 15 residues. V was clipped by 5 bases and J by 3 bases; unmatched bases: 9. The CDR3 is CASSARTGNIYEQYF. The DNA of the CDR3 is TGTGCCAGTAGTGCCCGGACAGGGAACATCTACGAGCAGTACTTC.

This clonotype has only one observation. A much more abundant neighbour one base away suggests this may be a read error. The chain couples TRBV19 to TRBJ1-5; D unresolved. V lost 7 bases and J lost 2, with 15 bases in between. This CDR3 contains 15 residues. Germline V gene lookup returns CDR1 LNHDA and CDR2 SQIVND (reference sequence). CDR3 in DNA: TGTGCCAGTACTATGACCCCACGGGGCAATCAGCCCCAGCATTTT. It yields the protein CASTMTPRGNQPQHF.

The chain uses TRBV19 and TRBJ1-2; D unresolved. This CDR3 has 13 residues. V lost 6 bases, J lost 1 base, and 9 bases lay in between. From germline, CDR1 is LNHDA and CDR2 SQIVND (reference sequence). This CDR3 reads CASSDVGNYGYTF. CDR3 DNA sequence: TGTGCCAGTAGCGACGTCGGTAACTATGGCTACACCTTC. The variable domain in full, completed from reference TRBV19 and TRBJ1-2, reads DGGITQSPKYLFRKEGQNVTLSCEQNLNHDAMYWYRQDPGQGLRLIYYSQIVNDFQKGDIAEGYSVSREKKESFPLTVTSAQKNPTAFYLCASSDVGNYGYTFGSGTRLTVV.

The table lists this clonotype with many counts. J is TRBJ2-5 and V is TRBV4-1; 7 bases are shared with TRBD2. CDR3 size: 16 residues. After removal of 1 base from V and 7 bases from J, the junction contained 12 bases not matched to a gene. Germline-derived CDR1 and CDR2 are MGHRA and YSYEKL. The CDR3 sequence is CASSQGPSGDAGTQYF. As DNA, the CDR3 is TGCGCCAGCAGCCAAGGGCCCAGCGGGGACGCGGGGACCCAGTACTTC.

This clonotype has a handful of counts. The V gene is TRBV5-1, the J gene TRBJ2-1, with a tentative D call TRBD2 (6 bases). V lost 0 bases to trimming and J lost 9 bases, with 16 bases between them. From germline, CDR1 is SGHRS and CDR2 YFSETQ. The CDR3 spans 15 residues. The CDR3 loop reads CASSLGGGRFSEQFF. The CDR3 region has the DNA TGCGCCAGCAGCTTGGGGGGAGGCCGCTTCAGTGAGCAGTTCTTC.

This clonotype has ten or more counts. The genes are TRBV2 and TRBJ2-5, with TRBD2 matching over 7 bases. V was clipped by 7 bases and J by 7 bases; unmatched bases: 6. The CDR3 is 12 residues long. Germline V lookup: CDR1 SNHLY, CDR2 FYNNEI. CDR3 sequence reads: CASIRASGTQYF. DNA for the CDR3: TGTGCCAGCATAAGGGCTAGCGGGACCCAGTACTTC.

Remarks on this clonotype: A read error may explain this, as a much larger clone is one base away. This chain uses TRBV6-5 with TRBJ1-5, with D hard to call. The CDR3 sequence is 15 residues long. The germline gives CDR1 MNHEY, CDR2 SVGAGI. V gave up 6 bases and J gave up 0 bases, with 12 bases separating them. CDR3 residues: CASSPIHGSNQPQHF. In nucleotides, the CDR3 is TGTGCCAGCAGCCCCATCCACGGTAGCAATCAGCCCCAGCATTTT.

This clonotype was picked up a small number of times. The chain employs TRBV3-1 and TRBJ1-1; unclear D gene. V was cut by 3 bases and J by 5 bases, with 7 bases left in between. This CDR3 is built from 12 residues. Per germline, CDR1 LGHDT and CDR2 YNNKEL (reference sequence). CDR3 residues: CASSHLQTEAFF. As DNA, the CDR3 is TGTGCCAGCAGCCATCTACAAACTGAAGCTTTCTTT.

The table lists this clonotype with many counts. CDR3: CASSLGLAGGPYEQYF. The DNA of the CDR3 is TGTGCCAGCAGCTTAGGGCTAGCGGGGGGTCCCTACGAGCAGTACTTC. The rearrangement joins TRBV7-2 to TRBJ2-7, with 11 bases aligning to TRBD2. The germline gives CDR1 SGHTA, CDR2 FQGNSA. Trimming removed 1 base from V and 2 bases from J; junction bases left unmatched: 4. CDR3 length: 16 amino acids.

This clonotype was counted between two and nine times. The CDR3: CASSLGLAGAETQYF. The DNA of the CDR3 is TGCGCCAGCAGCCTAGGACTAGCGGGGGCGGAGACCCAGTACTTC. J is TRBJ2-5 and V is TRBV4-3, with 13 bases matching TRBD2. Germline values: CDR1 LGHNA, CDR2 YSLEER. CDR3 length: 15 residues. The junction had 4 bases not matched to a gene; V was cut back by 4 bases and J by 5 bases.

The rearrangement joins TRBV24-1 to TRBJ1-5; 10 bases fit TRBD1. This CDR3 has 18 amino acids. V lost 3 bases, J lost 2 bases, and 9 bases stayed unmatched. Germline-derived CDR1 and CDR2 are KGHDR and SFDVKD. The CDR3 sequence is CATSDRQGAGIGNQPQHF. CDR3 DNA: TGTGCCACCAGTGATAGACAGGGGGCCGGGATAGGCAATCAGCCCCAGCATTTT.

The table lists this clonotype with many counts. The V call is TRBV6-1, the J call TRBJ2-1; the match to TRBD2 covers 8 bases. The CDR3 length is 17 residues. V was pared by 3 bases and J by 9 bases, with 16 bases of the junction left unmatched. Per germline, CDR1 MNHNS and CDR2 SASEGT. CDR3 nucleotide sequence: TGTGCCAGCAGTGACCCTACCGGGACTAGGGTTGTTCTTGAGCAGTTCTTC. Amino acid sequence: CASSDPTGTRVVLEQFF.

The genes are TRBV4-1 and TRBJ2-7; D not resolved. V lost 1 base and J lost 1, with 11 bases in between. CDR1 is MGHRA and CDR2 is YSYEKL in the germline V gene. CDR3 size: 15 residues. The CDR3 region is CASSQVETGSYEQYF. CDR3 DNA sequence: TGCGCCAGCAGCCAAGTCGAGACTGGATCCTACGAGCAGTACTTC.

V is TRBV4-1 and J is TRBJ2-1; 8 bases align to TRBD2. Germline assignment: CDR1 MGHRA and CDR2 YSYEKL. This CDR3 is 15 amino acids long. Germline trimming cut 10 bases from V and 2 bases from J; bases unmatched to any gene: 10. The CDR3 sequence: CATSAGEGTYNEQFF. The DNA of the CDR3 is TGCGCCACCTCAGCGGGAGAGGGAACCTACAATGAGCAGTTCTTC.

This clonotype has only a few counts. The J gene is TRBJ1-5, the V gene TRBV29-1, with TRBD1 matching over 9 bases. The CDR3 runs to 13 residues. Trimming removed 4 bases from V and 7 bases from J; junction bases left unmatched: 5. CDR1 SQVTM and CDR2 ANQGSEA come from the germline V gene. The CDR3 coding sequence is TGCAGCGTTGGCGGACAGGGGTTACAGCCCCAGCATTTT. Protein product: CSVGGQGLQPQHF. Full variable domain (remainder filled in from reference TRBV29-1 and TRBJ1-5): SAVISQKPSRDICQRGTSLTIQCQVDSQVTMMFWYRQQPGQSLTLIATANQGSEATYESGFVIDKFPISRPNLTFSTLTVSNMSPEDSSIYLCSVGGQGLQPQHFGDGTRLSIL.

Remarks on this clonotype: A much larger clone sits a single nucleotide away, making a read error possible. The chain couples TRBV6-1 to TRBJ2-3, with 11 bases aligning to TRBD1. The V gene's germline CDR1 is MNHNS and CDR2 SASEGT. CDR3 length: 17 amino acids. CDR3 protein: CATSHDEGQGDSDTQYF. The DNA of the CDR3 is TGTGCCACCAGTCACGATGAGGGACAGGGGGATTCAGATACGCAGTATTTT.